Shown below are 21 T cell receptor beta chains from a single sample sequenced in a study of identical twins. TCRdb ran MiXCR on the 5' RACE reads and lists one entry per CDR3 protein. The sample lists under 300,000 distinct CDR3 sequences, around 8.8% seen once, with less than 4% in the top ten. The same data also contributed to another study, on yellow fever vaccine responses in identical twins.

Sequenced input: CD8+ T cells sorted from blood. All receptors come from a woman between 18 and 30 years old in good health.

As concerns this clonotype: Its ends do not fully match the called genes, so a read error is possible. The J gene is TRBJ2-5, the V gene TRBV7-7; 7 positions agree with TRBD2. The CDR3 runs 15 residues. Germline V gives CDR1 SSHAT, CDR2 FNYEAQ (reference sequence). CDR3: CASSTGTTWKETQYF. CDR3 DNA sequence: TGTGCTAGCAGCACGGGGACTACCTGGAAGGAGACCCAGTACTTC.

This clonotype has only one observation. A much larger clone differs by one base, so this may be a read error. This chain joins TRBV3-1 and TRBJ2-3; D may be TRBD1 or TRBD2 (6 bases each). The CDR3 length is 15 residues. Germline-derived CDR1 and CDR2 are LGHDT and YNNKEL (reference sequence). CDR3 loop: CASTPGAGFTATQYF. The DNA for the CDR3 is TGTGCCAGCACCCCGGGGGCCGGCTTCACAGCTACGCAGTATTTT.

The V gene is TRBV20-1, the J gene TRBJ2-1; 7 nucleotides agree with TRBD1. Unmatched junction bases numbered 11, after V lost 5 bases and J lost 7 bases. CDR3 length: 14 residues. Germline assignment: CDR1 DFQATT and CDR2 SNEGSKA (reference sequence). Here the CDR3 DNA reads TGCAGTGCTGATGACAGGGATCAGTGGAATGAGCAGTTCTTC. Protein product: CSADDRDQWNEQFF.

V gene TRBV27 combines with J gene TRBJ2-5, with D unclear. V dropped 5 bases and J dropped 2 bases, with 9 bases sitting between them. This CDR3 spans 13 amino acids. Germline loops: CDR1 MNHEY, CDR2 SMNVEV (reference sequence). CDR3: CASSGLLQETQYF. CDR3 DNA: TGTGCCAGCAGTGGGCTTTTGCAAGAGACCCAGTACTTC.

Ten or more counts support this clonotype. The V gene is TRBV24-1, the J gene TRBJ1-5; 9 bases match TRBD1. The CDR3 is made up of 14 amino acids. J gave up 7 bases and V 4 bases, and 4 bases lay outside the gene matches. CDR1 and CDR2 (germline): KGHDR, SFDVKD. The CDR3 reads CATSDGQGIQPQHF. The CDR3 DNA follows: TGTGCCACCAGTGACGGACAGGGGATCCAGCCCCAGCATTTT.

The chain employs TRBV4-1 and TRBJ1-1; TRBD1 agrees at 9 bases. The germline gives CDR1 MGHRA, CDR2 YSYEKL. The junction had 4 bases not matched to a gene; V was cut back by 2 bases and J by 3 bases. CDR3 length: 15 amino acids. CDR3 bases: TGCGCCAGCAGCCAAACAGGGGGCGCCTACACTGAAGCTTTCTTT. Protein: CASSQTGGAYTEAFF.

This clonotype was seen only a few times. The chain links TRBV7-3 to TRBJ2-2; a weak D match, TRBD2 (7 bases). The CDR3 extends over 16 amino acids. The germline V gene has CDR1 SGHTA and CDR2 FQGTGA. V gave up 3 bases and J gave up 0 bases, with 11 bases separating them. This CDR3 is CASSFGGGPNTGELFF. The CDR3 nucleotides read TGTGCCAGCAGCTTTGGCGGGGGCCCGAACACCGGGGAGCTGTTTTTT.

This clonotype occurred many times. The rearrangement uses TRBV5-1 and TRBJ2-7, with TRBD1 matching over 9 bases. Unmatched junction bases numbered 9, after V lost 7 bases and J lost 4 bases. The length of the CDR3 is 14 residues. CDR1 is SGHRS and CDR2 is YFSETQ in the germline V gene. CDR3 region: CASGLGQGPYEQYF. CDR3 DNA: TGCGCCAGCGGACTTGGACAGGGGCCATACGAGCAGTACTTC.

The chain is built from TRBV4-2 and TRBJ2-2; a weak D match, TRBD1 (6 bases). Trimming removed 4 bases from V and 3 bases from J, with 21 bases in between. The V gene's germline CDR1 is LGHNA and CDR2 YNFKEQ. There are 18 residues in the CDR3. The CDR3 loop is CASSPRGVGRGHTGELFF. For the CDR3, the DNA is TGTGCCAGCAGCCCCCGCGGTGTAGGCAGGGGACACACCGGGGAGCTGTTTTTT.

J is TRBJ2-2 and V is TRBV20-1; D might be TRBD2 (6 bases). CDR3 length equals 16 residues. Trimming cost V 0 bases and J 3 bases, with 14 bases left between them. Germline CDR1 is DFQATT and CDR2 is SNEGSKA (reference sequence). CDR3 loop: CSARDLREMDTGELFF. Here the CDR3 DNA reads TGCAGTGCTAGAGATCTCCGGGAGATGGACACCGGGGAGCTGTTTTTT.

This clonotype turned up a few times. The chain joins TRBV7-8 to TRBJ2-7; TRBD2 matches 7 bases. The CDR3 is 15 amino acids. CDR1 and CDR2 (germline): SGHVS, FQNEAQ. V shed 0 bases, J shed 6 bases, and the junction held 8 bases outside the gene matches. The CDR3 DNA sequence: TGTGCCAGCAGCTTAGCGGGGGGGAGGTTAGGCGAGCAGTACTTC. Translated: CASSLAGGRLGEQYF. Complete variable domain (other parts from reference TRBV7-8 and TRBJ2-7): GAGVSQSPRYKVAKRGQDVALRCDPISGHVSLFWYQQALGQGPEFLTYFQNEAQLDKSGLPSDRFFAERPEGSVSTLKIQRTQQEDSAVYLCASSLAGGRLGEQYFGPGTRLTVT.

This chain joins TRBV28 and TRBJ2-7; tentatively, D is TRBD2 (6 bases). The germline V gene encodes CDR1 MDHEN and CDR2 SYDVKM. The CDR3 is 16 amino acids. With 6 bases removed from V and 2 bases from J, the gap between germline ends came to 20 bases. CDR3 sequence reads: CASSRSSGPVAYEQYF. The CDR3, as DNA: TGTGCCAGCAGCCGCTCGAGCGGGCCAGTTGCCTACGAGCAGTACTTC.

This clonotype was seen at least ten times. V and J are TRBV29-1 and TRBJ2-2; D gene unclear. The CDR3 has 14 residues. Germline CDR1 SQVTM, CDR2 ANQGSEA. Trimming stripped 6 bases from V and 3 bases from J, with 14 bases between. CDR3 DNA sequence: TGCAGCGTGCTTATACCTCACGACACCGGGGAGCTGTTTTTT. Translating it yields CSVLIPHDTGELFF.

CDR3 region: CAINLAGEGLAKNIQYF. For the CDR3, the DNA is TGCGCCATCAATCTAGCGGGAGAGGGGTTGGCCAAAAACATTCAGTACTTC. The V gene is TRBV5-1, the J gene TRBJ2-4; 10 bases fit TRBD2. The CDR3 extends over 17 amino acids. Trimming cost V 9 bases and J 1 base; bases outside gene matches: 13. The germline V gene has CDR1 SGHRS and CDR2 YFSETQ.

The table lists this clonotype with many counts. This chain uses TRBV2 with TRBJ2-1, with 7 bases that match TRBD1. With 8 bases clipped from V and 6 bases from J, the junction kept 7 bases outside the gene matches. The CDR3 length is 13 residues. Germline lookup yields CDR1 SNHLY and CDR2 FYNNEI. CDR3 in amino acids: CASQGQLGNEQFF. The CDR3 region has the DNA TGTGCCAGCCAGGGACAGTTAGGCAATGAGCAGTTCTTC.

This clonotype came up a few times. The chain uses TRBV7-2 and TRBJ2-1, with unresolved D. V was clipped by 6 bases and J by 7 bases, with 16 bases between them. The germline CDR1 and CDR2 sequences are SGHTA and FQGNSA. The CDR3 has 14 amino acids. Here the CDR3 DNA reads TGTGCCAGCAGGCTCCTAGTAGGGTTGAATGAGCAGTTCTTC. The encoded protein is CASRLLVGLNEQFF.

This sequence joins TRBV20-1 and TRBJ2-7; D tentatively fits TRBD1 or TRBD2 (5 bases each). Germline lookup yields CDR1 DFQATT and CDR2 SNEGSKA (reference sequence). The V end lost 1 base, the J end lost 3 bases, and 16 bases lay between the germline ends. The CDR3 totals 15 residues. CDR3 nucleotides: TGCAGTGCTAGAGGAAAGGGACGAGTGGACTACGAGCAGTACTTC. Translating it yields CSARGKGRVDYEQYF.

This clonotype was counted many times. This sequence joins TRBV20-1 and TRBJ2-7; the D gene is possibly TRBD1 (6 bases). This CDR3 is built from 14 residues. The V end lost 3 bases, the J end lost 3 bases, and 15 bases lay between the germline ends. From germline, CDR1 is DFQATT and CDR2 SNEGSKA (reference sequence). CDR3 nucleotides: TGCAGTGCTAGGGGAATAGAGACAGGCTACGAGCAGTACTTC. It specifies CSARGIETGYEQYF.

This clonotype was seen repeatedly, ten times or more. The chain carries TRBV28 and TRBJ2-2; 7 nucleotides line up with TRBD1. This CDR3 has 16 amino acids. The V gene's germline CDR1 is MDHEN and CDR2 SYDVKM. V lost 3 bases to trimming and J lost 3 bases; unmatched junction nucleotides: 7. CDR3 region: CASSFRDRAYTGELFF. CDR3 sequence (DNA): TGTGCCAGCAGTTTTAGAGACAGGGCTTACACCGGGGAGCTGTTTTTT.

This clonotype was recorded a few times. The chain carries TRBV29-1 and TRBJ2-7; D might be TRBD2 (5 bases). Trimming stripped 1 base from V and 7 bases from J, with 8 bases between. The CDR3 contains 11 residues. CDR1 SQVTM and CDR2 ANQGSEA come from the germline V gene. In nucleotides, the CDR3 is TGCAGCGTTGAAGCTGCGGGTGAGCAGTACTTC. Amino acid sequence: CSVEAAGEQYF.

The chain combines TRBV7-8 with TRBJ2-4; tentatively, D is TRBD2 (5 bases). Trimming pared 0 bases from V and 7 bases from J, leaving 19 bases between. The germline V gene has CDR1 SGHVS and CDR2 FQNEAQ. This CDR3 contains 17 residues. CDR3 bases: TGTGCCAGCAGCTTAGCGTATTCTAGCTGGGATCGGAACATTCAGTACTTC. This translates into CASSLAYSSWDRNIQYF.